One sample yielded the 14 T cell receptor beta chains listed below, sequenced in a study of CD8 T cells in ankylosing spondylitis. Findings and limits, study-wide: Blood of patients with ankylosing spondylitis appeared to be characterized by a TCR beta motif of eight highly homologous variants.

Their target antigens are unknown. TCRdb processed the 5' RACE reads anew with MiXCR; each CDR3 protein has one entry. The sample carries roughly 400,000 distinct CDR3 sequences, 20% to 25% recorded once. Specimen: blood, either unsorted or a sorted T cell fraction (not recorded which). Source of these receptors: a male donor with ankylosing spondylitis.

The chain couples TRBV20-1 to TRBJ1-3; TRBD1 is a possible D gene (5 bases). In germline, CDR1 is DFQATT, CDR2 SNEGSKA (reference sequence). The CDR3 is 13 residues long. V was trimmed by 3 bases and J by 4 bases, leaving 10 bases between them. The CDR3 loop is CSARSAGGNTIYF. In DNA form, the CDR3 reads TGCAGTGCTAGGTCGGCAGGGGGAAACACCATATATTTT.

This chain joins TRBV5-1 and TRBJ2-1; 10 nucleotides align to TRBD2. The ends lost 1 base at V and 5 bases at J; junction bases unmatched: 3. From germline, CDR1 is SGHRS and CDR2 YFSETQ. The CDR3 totals 15 residues. Here the CDR3 reads CASSLKAGGDNEQFF. CDR3 DNA: TGCGCCAGCAGCTTGAAAGCGGGAGGGGACAATGAGCAGTTCTTC.

The V and J genes are TRBV5-1 and TRBJ2-5; D is perhaps TRBD1 or TRBD2 (5 bases each). The CDR3 totals 12 residues. Germline V gene lookup returns CDR1 SGHRS and CDR2 YFSETQ. The germline V and J ends were trimmed by 5 bases and 4 bases, with 9 bases remaining between them. CDR3 in amino acids: CASSQGRETQYF. The CDR3 bases are TGCGCCAGCAGTCAGGGACGAGAGACCCAGTACTTC.

This chain links TRBV2 with TRBJ2-3; 14 bases agree with TRBD2. Germline CDR1 reads SNHLY; CDR2 reads FYNNEI. The CDR3 consists of 17 residues. Losses at the gene ends were 5 bases for V and 4 bases for J; bases not matched to a gene: 8. The CDR3 here is CASSPTGLAGGADTQYF. Written as DNA, the CDR3 is TGTGCCAGCAGTCCAACAGGACTAGCGGGAGGTGCAGATACGCAGTATTTT.

This clonotype was detected ten times or more. The J gene is TRBJ2-2, the V gene TRBV29-1; D is unresolved. V gave up 5 bases and J gave up 6 bases, with 16 bases separating them. Germline V gives CDR1 SQVTM, CDR2 ANQGSEA. The CDR3 runs 14 residues. The CDR3 sequence is CSVQSMRKSGELFF. CDR3 DNA sequence: TGCAGCGTTCAATCCATGAGAAAATCCGGGGAGCTGTTTTTT.

This clonotype was counted a few times. This rearrangement joins TRBV20-1 to TRBJ2-3; 10 bases fit TRBD2. V trimming: 6 bases; J trimming: 2 bases; junction bases outside the gene matches: 5. This CDR3 has 14 residues. Germline V lookup: CDR1 DFQATT, CDR2 SNEGSKA (reference sequence). The CDR3 loop reads CSARAGGNTDTQYF. CDR3 nucleotide sequence: TGCAGTGCCCGAGCGGGAGGGAACACAGATACGCAGTATTTT.

This chain links TRBV6-2 or TRBV6-3 with TRBJ1-1; a weak D match, TRBD1 (6 bases). The CDR3 is 14 amino acids. The V gene's germline CDR1 is MNHEY and CDR2 SVGEGT. Trimming shortened V by 4 bases and J by 3 bases, and 12 bases separated the two germline ends. CDR3 in amino acids: CASSFSRGDTEAFF. The CDR3 nucleotides are TGTGCCAGCAGTTTCTCCAGGGGAGACACTGAAGCTTTCTTT.

The gene calls are TRBV18 and TRBJ2-6; D remains ambiguous. Germline CDR1 and CDR2: KGHSH and LQKENI. The germline V and J ends were trimmed by 3 bases and 4 bases, with 4 bases remaining between them. This CDR3 comprises 13 residues. The CDR3 DNA sequence: TGTGCCAGCTCACCGGAGGGGGCCAACGTCCTGACTTTC. Its translation: CASSPEGANVLTF.

A few counts support this clonotype. The chain is built from TRBV20-1 and TRBJ2-2, with TRBD2 matching over 8 bases. The CDR3 spans 15 residues. The V segment lost 4 bases and the J segment 5 bases; nucleotides outside the gene matches: 9. Germline assignment: CDR1 DFQATT and CDR2 SNEGSKA (reference sequence). The DNA for the CDR3 is TGCAGTGCTACCCTAGCGGGTCGATCTACCGGGGAGCTGTTTTTT. Its translation is CSATLAGRSTGELFF.

The J gene is TRBJ2-1, the V gene TRBV6-1; a weak D match, TRBD1 (7 bases). Germline V CDR1 and CDR2: MNHNS, SASEGT. The CDR3 covers 15 residues. Between the trimmed V and J ends, which lost 7 bases and 4 bases, there was a span of 17 bases. CDR3 amino acids: CASKTTGDWYNEQFF. The CDR3 region has the DNA TGTGCCAGCAAAACTACAGGGGACTGGTACAATGAGCAGTTCTTC.

The V and J genes are TRBV15 and TRBJ2-5, with 8 bases that match TRBD2. Per the germline V gene, CDR1 is LNHNV and CDR2 is YYDKDF (reference sequence). The CDR3 contains 16 residues. J was trimmed by 5 bases and V by 1 base; bases with no gene match: 9. The CDR3 protein is CATSRGSGNGAETQYF. In DNA, the CDR3 is TGTGCCACCAGCAGAGGTAGCGGGAATGGTGCGGAGACCCAGTACTTC.

The rearrangement joins TRBV5-1 to TRBJ1-2; D is unresolved. The V end was cut by 3 bases, the J end by 0 bases, with 15 bases between. The length of the CDR3 is 16 residues. Germline CDR1 reads SGHRS; CDR2 reads YFSETQ. The CDR3 spells CASSSPGRQSNYGYTF. In DNA, the CDR3 is TGCGCCAGCAGCTCACCCGGGCGGCAGTCTAACTATGGCTACACCTTC.

A few counts support this clonotype. The DNA of the CDR3 is TGCGCCAGCAGCCGGGGACAGGGTATCGACAAAAACATTCAGTACTTC. Translating gives CASSRGQGIDKNIQYF. The J gene is TRBJ2-4, the V gene TRBV4-3; 9 bases match TRBD1. The CDR3 runs to 16 residues. Germline V gene lookup returns CDR1 LGHNA and CDR2 YSLEER. V gave up 4 bases and J gave up 3 bases; unmatched junction bases: 7.

CDR3 nucleotides: TGTGCCAGCAGCAACCCGTTACAGGGGACGAGGAGCTCCTACAATGAGCAGTTCTTC. Its translation: CASSNPLQGTRSSYNEQFF. V and J are TRBV21-1 and TRBJ2-1; the DNA was not compared with TRBD1, the D call given in the table. TRBV21-1 is noted as a pseudogene. The CDR3 runs to 19 residues.